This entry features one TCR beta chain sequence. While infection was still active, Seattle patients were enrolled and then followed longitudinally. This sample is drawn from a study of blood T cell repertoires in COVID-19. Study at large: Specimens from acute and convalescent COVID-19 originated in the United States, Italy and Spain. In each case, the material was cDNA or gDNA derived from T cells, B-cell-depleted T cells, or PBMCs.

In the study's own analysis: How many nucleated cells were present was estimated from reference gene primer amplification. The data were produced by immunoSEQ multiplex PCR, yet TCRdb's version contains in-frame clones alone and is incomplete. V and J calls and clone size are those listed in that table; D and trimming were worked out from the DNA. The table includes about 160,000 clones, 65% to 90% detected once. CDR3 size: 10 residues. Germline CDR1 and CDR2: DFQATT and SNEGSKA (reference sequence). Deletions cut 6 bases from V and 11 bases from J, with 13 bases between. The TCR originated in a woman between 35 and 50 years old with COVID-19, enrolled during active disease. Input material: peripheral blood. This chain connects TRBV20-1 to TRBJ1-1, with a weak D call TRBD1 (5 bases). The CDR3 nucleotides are TGCAGTGCCAGGGCCGTGGAGGCTTTCTTT. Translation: CSARAVEAFF.